The 5 T cell receptor beta chains in this list originate from one sample, sequenced in a study of control samples from healthy donors and cancer patients. Only in-frame clones appear in the TCRdb table, and some are missing; sequencing was by immunoSEQ multiplex PCR. This repertoire shows 50,000 or so clones, 80% to 90% found once; its top ten account for less than 3.5%. Sample: PBMCs. The receptors stem from a woman between 50 and 59 years old with lung cancer.

V is TRBV27 and J is TRBJ1-5; TRBD1 is a possible D gene (6 bases). Trimming cost V 6 bases and J 5 bases, with 14 bases left between them. The CDR3 is 14 amino acids. Germline CDR1 reads MNHEY; CDR2 reads SMNVEV (reference sequence). CDR3 protein: CASSVGGLYQPQHF. The CDR3 DNA reads as TGTGCCAGCAGCGTTGGGGGGCTCTATCAGCCCCAGCATTTT.

The chain recombines TRBV7-9 with TRBJ1-6; no definite D call. The CDR3 contains 13 residues. Trimming removed 1 base from V and 10 bases from J, with 8 bases in between. Germline V gene data show CDR1 as SEHNR and CDR2 as FQNEAQ (reference sequence). In DNA form, the CDR3 reads TGTGCCAGCAGCTTAGGGGGAGGATCACCCCTCCACTTT. Its translation is CASSLGGGSPLHF.

The chain uses TRBV11-2 and TRBJ1-4; D remains ambiguous. The germline gives CDR1 SGHAT, CDR2 FQNNGV. Trimming cost V 0 bases and J 0 bases, with 11 bases left between them. This CDR3 comprises 17 residues. As DNA, the CDR3 is TGTGCCAGCAGCTTAGATCAACGGCTTGCAACTAATGAAAAACTGTTTTTT. This gives the protein CASSLDQRLATNEKLFF.

The chain carries TRBV14 and TRBJ2-1, with 10 positions matching TRBD1. CDR3 length: 17 amino acids. Per germline, CDR1 SGHDN and CDR2 FVKESK. V gave up 0 bases and J gave up 6 bases; unmatched junction bases: 8. The CDR3 sequence is CASSQDGGTGVRNEQFF. In DNA, the CDR3 is TGTGCCAGCAGCCAAGATGGGGGGACAGGGGTTCGCAATGAGCAGTTCTTC.

CDR3 coding DNA: TGTGCCAGTACAGGGGGTGAAACTGAAGCTTTCTTT. The encoded protein is CASTGGETEAFF. The V call is TRBV2, the J call TRBJ1-1, with 8 positions matching TRBD1. From germline, CDR1 is SNHLY and CDR2 FYNNEI. J gave up 5 bases and V 9 bases, and 5 bases lay outside the gene matches. This CDR3 has 12 residues.